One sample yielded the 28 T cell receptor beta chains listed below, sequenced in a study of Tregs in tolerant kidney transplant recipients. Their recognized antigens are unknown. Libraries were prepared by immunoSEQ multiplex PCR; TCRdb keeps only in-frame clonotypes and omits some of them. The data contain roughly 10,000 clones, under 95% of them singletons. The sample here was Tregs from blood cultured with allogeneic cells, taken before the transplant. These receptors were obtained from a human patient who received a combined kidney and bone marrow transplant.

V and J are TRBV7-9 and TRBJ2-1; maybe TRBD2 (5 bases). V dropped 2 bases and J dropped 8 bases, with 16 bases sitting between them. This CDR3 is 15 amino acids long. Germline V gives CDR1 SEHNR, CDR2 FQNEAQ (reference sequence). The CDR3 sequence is CASSLREEVCHEQFF. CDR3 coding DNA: TGTGCCAGCAGCTTAAGAGAGGAGGTCTGCCATGAGCAGTTCTTC.

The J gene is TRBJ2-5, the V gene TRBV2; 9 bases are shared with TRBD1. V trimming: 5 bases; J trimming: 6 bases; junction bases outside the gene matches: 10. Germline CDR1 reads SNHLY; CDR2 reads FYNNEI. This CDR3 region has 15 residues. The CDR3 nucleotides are TGTGCCAGCAGTATCCCGGGACAGGGAAGCCAGACCCAGTACTTC. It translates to CASSIPGQGSQTQYF.

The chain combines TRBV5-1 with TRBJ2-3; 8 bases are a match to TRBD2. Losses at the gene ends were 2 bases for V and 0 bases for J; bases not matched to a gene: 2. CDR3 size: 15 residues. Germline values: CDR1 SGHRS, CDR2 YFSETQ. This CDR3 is CASSFERGSTDTQYF. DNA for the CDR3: TGCGCCAGCAGCTTCGAGCGGGGGAGCACAGATACGCAGTATTTT. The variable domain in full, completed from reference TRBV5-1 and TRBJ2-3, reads KAGVTQTPRYLIKTRGQQVTLSCSPISGHRSVSWYQQTPGQGLQFLFEYFSETQRNKGNFPGRFSGRQFSNSRSEMNVSTLELGDSALYLCASSFERGSTDTQYFGPGTRLTVL.

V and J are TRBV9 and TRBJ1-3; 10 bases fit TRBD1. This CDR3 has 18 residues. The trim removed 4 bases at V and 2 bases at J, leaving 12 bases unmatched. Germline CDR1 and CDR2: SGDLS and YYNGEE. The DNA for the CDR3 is TGTGCCAGCAGCACCCGGGACAGGGGTACTTTGGCTGGAAACACCATATATTTT. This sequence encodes CASSTRDRGTLAGNTIYF.

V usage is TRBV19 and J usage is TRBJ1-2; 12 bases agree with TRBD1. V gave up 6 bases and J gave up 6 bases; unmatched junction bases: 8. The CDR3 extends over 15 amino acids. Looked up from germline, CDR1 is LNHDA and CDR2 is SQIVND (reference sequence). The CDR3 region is CASSRPGQGADGYTF. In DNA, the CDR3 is TGTGCCAGTAGCCGACCGGGACAGGGGGCAGATGGCTACACCTTC.

The CDR3: CASSGGTSGADTQYF. DNA of the CDR3: TGTGCCAGCAGTGGGGGGACTAGCGGGGCAGATACGCAGTATTTT. The gene calls are TRBV6-4 and TRBJ2-3; 13 bases match TRBD2. Germline V gene lookup returns CDR1 MRHNA and CDR2 SNTAGT. The CDR3 covers 15 residues. The junction had 2 bases not matched to a gene; V was cut back by 4 bases and J by 4 bases.

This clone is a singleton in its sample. CDR3 residues: CASSRAPGLATDEQFF. CDR3 DNA: TGTGCCAGCAGCCGCGCGCCGGGACTAGCGACTGATGAGCAGTTCTTC. The rearrangement joins TRBV7-2 to TRBJ2-1; TRBD2 agrees at 10 bases. Germline CDR1 is SGHTA and CDR2 is FQGNSA. The CDR3 has 16 amino acids. V trimming: 5 bases; J trimming: 8 bases; junction bases outside the gene matches: 12. Together with reference TRBV7-2 and TRBJ2-1, the CDR3 gives the full variable domain: GAGVSQSPSNKVTEKGKDVELRCDPISGHTALYWYRQSLGQGLEFLIYFQGNSAPDKSGLPSDRFSAERTGGSVSTLTIQRTQQEDSAVYLCASSRAPGLATDEQFFGPGTRLTVL.

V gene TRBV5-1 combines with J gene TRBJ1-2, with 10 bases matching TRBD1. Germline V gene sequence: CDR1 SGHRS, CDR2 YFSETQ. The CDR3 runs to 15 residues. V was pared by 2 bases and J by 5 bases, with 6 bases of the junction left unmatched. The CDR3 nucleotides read TGCGCCAGCAGCTTAGCGGGACAGGGGTCGTATGGCTACACCTTC. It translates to CASSLAGQGSYGYTF.

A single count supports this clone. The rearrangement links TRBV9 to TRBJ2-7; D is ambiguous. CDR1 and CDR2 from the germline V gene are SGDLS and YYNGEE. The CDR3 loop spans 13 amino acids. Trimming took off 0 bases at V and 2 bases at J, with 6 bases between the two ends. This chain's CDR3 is CASSVAGTYEQYF. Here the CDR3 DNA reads TGTGCCAGCAGCGTAGCTGGCACCTACGAGCAGTACTTC.

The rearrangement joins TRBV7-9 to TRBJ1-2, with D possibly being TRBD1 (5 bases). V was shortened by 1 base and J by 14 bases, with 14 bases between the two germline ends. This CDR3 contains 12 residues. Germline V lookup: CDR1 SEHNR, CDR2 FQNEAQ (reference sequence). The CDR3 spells CASSLGTTVPTF. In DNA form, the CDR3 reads TGTGCCAGCAGCTTAGGGACGACAGTTCCAACCTTC.

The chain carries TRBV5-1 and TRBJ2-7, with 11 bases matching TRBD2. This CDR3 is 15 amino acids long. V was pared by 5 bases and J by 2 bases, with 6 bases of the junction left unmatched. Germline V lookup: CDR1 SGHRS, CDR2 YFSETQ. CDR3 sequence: CASRYGTSGTYEQYF. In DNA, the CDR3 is TGCGCCAGCAGATACGGGACTAGCGGTACCTACGAGCAGTACTTC.

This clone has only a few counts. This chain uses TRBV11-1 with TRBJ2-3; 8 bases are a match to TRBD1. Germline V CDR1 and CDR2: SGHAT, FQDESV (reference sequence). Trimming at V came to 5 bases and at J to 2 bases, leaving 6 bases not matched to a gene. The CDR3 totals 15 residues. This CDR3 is CASSPGTGNTDTQYF. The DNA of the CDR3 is TGTGCCAGCAGCCCAGGGACAGGTAACACAGATACGCAGTATTTT.

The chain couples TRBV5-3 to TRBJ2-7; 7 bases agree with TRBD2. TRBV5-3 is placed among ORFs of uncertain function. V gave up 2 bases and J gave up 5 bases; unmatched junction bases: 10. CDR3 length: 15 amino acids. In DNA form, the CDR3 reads TGTGCCAGAAGCTTCGTAGGTGGGAGGGCCCACGAGCAGTACTTC. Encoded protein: CARSFVGGRAHEQYF.

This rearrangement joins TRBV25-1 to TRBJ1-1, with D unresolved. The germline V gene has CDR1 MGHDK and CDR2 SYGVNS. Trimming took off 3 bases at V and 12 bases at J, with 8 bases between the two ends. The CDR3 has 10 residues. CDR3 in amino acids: CASSEWVTFF. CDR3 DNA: TGTGCCAGCAGTGAGTGGGTAACTTTCTTT.

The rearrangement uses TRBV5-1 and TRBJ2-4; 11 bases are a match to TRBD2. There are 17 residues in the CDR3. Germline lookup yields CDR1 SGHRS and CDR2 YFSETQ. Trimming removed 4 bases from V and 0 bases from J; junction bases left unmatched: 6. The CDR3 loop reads CASSAVLAGVAKNIQYF. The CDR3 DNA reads TGCGCCAGCAGCGCGGTACTAGCGGGGGTAGCCAAAAACATTCAGTACTTC.

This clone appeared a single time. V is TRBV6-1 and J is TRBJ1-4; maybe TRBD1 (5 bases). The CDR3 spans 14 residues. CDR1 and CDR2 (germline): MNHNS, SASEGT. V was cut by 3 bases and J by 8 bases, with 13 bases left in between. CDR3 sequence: CASSDWQGYEKLFF. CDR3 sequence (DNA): TGTGCCAGCAGTGATTGGCAGGGTTACGAAAAACTGTTTTTT.

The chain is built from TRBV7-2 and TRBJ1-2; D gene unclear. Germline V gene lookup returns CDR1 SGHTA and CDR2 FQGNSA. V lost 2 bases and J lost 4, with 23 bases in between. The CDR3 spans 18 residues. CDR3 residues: CASSLNFRGPASTYGYTF. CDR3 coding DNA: TGTGCCAGCAGCTTAAACTTCCGAGGGCCCGCGAGTACCTATGGCTACACCTTC.

CDR3 in amino acids: CASSPSGLLQPQHF. The CDR3 DNA is TGTGCCAGCTCACCATCGGGCTTGTTGCAGCCCCAGCATTTT. The chain carries TRBV18 and TRBJ1-5; no clear D. Deletions cut 2 bases from V and 7 bases from J, with 12 bases between. The CDR3 is 14 residues long. Germline V gene data show CDR1 as KGHSH and CDR2 as LQKENI.

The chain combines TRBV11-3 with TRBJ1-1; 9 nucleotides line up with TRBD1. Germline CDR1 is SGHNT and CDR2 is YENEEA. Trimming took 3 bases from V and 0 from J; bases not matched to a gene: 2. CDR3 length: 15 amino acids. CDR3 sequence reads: CASSFGQGMNTEAFF. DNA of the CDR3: TGTGCCAGCAGCTTCGGACAGGGGATGAACACTGAAGCTTTCTTT. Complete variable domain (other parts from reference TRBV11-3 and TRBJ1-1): EAGVVQSPRYKIIEKKQPVAFWCNPISGHNTLYWYLQNLGQGPELLIRYENEEAVDDSQLPKDRFSAERLKGVDSTLKIQPAELGDSAVYLCASSFGQGMNTEAFFGQGTRLTVV.

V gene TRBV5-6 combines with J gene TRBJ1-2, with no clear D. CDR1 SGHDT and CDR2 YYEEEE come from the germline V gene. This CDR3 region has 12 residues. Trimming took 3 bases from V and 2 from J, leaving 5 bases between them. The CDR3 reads CASSSSNYGYTF. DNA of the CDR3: TGTGCCAGCAGCTCTTCCAACTATGGCTACACCTTC.

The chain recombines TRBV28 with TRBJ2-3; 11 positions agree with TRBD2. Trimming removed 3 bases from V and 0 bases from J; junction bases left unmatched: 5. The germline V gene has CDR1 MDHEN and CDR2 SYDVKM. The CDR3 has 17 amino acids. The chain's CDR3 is CASSFLAGGQSTDTQYF. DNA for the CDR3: TGTGCCAGCAGTTTCCTAGCGGGGGGCCAGAGCACAGATACGCAGTATTTT.

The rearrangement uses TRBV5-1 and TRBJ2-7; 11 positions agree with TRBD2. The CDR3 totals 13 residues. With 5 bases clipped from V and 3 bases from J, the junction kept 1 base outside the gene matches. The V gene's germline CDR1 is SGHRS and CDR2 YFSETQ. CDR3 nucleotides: TGCGCCAGCAGACTAGCGGGAGTCTACGAGCAGTACTTC. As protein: CASRLAGVYEQYF.

CDR3 in amino acids: CASSLATSSTDTQYF. CDR3 nucleotides: TGCGCCAGCAGCTTGGCCACTAGTTCTACAGATACGCAGTATTTT. The chain uses TRBV5-1 and TRBJ2-3; tentatively, D is TRBD2 (5 bases). V was shortened by 0 bases and J by 3 bases, with 11 bases between the two germline ends. Germline lookup yields CDR1 SGHRS and CDR2 YFSETQ. The CDR3 length is 15 residues. Drawing the rest from reference TRBV5-1 and TRBJ2-3, the complete variable domain is KAGVTQTPRYLIKTRGQQVTLSCSPISGHRSVSWYQQTPGQGLQFLFEYFSETQRNKGNFPGRFSGRQFSNSRSEMNVSTLELGDSALYLCASSLATSSTDTQYFGPGTRLTVL.

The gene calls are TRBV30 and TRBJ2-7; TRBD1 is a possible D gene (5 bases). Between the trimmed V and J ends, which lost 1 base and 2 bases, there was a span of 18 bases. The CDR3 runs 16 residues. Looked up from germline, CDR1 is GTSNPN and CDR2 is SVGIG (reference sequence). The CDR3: CAWSDWGRALPYEQYF. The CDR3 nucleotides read TGTGCCTGGAGTGACTGGGGCAGGGCGCTCCCCTACGAGCAGTACTTC. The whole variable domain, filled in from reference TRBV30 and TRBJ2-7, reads SQTIHQWPATLVQPVGSPLSLECTVEGTSNPNLYWYRQAAGRGLQLLFYSVGIGQISSEVPQNLSASRPQDRQFILSSKKLLLSDSGFYLCAWSDWGRALPYEQYFGPGTRLTVT.

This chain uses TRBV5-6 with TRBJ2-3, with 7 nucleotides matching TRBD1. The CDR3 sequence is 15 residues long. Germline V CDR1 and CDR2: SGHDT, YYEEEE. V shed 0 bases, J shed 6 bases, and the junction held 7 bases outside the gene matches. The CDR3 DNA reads TGTGCCAGCAGCTTGGGACCAGGGGGTTTGGATACGCAGTATTTT. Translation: CASSLGPGGLDTQYF.

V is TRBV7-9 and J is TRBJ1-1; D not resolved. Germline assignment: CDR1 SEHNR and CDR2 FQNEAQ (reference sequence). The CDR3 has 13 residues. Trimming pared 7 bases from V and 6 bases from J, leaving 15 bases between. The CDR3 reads CASTKTNWPEAFF. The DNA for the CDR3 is TGTGCCAGCACCAAAACGAATTGGCCTGAAGCTTTCTTT.

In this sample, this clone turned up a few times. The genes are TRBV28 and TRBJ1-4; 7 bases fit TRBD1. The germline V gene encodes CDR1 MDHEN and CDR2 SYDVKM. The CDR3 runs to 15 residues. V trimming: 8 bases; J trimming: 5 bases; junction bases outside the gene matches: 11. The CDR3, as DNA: TGTGCCAGCGTTGGGGCACAGGGGAGAAATGAAAAACTGTTTTTT. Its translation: CASVGAQGRNEKLFF.

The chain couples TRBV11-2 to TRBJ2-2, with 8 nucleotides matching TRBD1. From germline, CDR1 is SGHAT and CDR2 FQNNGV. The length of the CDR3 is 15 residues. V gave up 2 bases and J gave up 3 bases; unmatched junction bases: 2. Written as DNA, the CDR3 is TGTGCCAGCAGCTTATTGACAGGGGACACCGGGGAGCTGTTTTTT. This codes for CASSLLTGDTGELFF.